A selection of T cell receptor beta chains follows, all from one sample in a study of cytomegalovirus exposure and HLA in healthy donors. The protocol was immunoSEQ multiplex PCR, while the TCRdb copy is restricted to in-frame clones and leaves out a portion. Among 18,000 or so clones listed, approximately 70% were seen once. Sequenced: PBMCs. The receptors come from a man aged 18 to 30 in good health and CMV-seronegative. The CDR3 runs from the conserved cysteine through the conserved F or W. A D gene is named only where the DNA matches it firmly. Rows may omit the clone size; those that give it use once, few, many or a size class.

>TRBD1|TRBJ2-1|NA|TRBV25-1
TGTGCCAGCAAACCCCCCGGACAGGGTTGGCATGAGCAGTTCTTC
CASKPPGQGWHEQFF
>NA|TRBJ2-7|NA|TRBV5-4
TGTGCCAGCAGCGCGGTGGGTCGGGGCTACGAGCAGTACTTC
CASSAVGRGYEQYF
>NA|TRBJ1-1|NA|TRBV29-1
TGCAGCGTCCGGAACACTGAAGCTTTCTTT
CSVRNTEAFF
>TRBD1|TRBJ1-4|NA|TRBV4-1
TGCGCCAGCAGCCAACTTACTCCGACAGGGGGTGTAAATGAAAAACTGTTTTTT
CASSQLTPTGGVNEKLFF
>NA|TRBJ1-3|NA|TRBV6-5
TGTGCCAGCAGTTACTCGAGCGCGAGGTCTGGAAACACCATATATTTT
CASSYSSARSGNTIYF
>NA|TRBJ2-2|NA|TRBV5-1
TGCGCCAGCAGCTTGTCGGCAGGGGACCCCACCGGGGAGCTGTTTTTT
CASSLSAGDPTGELFF
>NA|TRBJ2-1|few|TRBV29-1
TGCAGCGGGCGGACACCCCCTCACAATGAGCAGTTCTTC
CSGRTPPHNEQFF
>NA|TRBJ2-7|NA|TRBV15
TGTGCCACCAGCATACTTCGCGGCCCTTCCTACGAGCAGTACTTC
CATSILRGPSYEQYF
>TRBD1|TRBJ2-1|NA|TRBV30
TGTGCCTGGACCTTAGGGGGCGGGTACTACAATGAGCAGTTCTTC
CAWTLGGGYYNEQFF
>NA|TRBJ2-7|NA|TRBV15
TGTGCCACCAGCAGAGAGCAGAACGCCTACGAGCAGTACTTC
CATSREQNAYEQYF
>TRBD2|TRBJ2-3|NA|TRBV2
TGTGCCAGCCTGATACCTAGCGGGGGGGCCGTCCCGGCAGATACGCAGTATTTT
CASLIPSGGAVPADTQYF
>TRBD1|TRBJ1-2|NA|TRBV7-8
TGTGCCAGCAGCGCCGGGACAGGGAATGGCTACACCTTC
CASSAGTGNGYTF
>NA|TRBJ2-7|NA|TRBV19
TGTGCCAGTAGTATGTTTGAGGGGGGGCTCCCTCAGCAGTACTTC
CASSMFEGGLPQQYF
>NA|TRBJ1-1|NA|TRBV29-1
TGCAGCGTTGTTGGAGGGGCCACTGAAGCTTTCTTT
CSVVGGATEAFF
>TRBD1|TRBJ2-5|once|TRBV29-1
TGCAGCGTTGATTCTCCCGGACAGGGATTCGAGACCCAGTACTTC
CSVDSPGQGFETQYF
>NA|TRBJ1-4|NA|TRBV29-1
TGCACCTGCTCAGGGATCGGGGGTGAAAAACTGTTTTTT
CTCSGIGGEKLFF
>NA|TRBJ1-6|NA|TRBV9
TGTGCCAGCAGCATCGACCCAGGTGGCAATTCACCCCTCCACTTT
CASSIDPGGNSPLHF
>NA|TRBJ1-5|NA|TRBV6-1
TGTGCCAGCAGCGCGGGGGCTCGGGGCAATCAGCCCCAGCATTTT
CASSAGARGNQPQHF
>TRBD1|TRBJ1-1|few|TRBV9
TGTGCCAGCAGCCCCCGACAGGGGGAAAGCACTGAAGCTTTCTTT
CASSPRQGESTEAFF
>NA|TRBJ1-2|NA|TRBV6-5
TGTGCCAGCAGTTACTCAAGGGGTTTGGACAGCTATGGCTACACCTTC
CASSYSRGLDSYGYTF
>NA|TRBJ1-3|once|TRBV25-1
TGTGCCAGCAGTGAGCAGGGGCCTGGAAACACCATATATTTT
CASSEQGPGNTIYF
>NA|TRBJ1-6|few|TRBV2
TGTGCCAGCAGCCCATCGGTAGGGAGCTCCTATAATTCACCCCTCCACTTT
CASSPSVGSSYNSPLHF
>NA|TRBJ1-2|NA|TRBV29-1
TGCAGCGTGAGGCTACCTAACTATGGCTACACCTTC
CSVRLPNYGYTF
>TRBD1|TRBJ1-5|NA|TRBV30
TGTGCCTGGAGTGCAGGGGGGACCAGCAATCAGCCCCAGCATTTT
CAWSAGGTSNQPQHF
>NA|TRBJ2-1|NA|TRBV9
TGTGCCAGCAGCGTAGATGGCTTGGATGAGCAGTTCTTC
CASSVDGLDEQFF
>NA|TRBJ1-5|once|TRBV30
TGTGCCTGGAGTGTGTCGGGCAGGGGAGTCAATCAGCCCCAGCATTTT
CAWSVSGRGVNQPQHF
>NA|TRBJ1-2|once|TRBV7-2
TGTGCCAGCAGCTCTGCACCCAGCCTAGCCATGTATGGCTACACCTTC
CASSSAPSLAMYGYTF
>TRBD2|TRBJ2-5|once|TRBV9
TGTGCCAGCAGTGAGCTCGGGACTAGACAAGAGACCCAGTACTTC
CASSELGTRQETQYF
>TRBD1|TRBJ1-2|NA|TRBV29-1
TGCAGCGTTGCAAGTGACAGGGGCGCACGTGGCTACACCTTC
CSVASDRGARGYTF
>TRBD1|TRBJ1-5|NA|TRBV7-2
TGTGCCAGCAGCTTAGTAGGGGGACAGGGAGATCAGCCCCAGCATTTT
CASSLVGGQGDQPQHF
>NA|TRBJ2-1|once|TRBV5-1
TGCGCCAGCAGCTTGGAGGGACTGGGCTCCTACAATGAGCAGTTCTTC
CASSLEGLGSYNEQFF
>TRBD2|TRBJ2-7|NA|TRBV9
TGTGCCAGCAGCGTAGGATTAGCGGGACATCCTTCCTACGAGCAGTACTTC
CASSVGLAGHPSYEQYF
>TRBD1|TRBJ2-3|NA|TRBV6-4
TGTGCCAGCAGTGACTCTAGGACAGGTAGCACAGATACGCAGTATTTT
CASSDSRTGSTDTQYF
>NA|TRBJ1-5|once|TRBV5-6
TGTGCCAGCAGCTTGGGTCCGCCCGGGCCCCAGCATTTT
CASSLGPPGPQHF
>TRBD1|TRBJ1-6|NA|TRBV6-5
TGTGCCAGCAGTTACGTAGCGGGACAGGGCTCACCCCTCCACTTT
CASSYVAGQGSPLHF
>NA|TRBJ2-5|NA|TRBV29-1
TGCAGCGTTGTAGGGGGGGGAGAGACCCAGTACTTC
CSVVGGGETQYF
>TRBD1|TRBJ1-2|NA|TRBV30
TGTGCCTGGAGGACAGGGTATGGCTACACCTTC
CAWRTGYGYTF
>TRBD1|TRBJ1-1|NA|TRBV6-1
TGTGCCAGCAGGGAGGGGACAGGGAACACTGAAGCTTTCTTT
CASREGTGNTEAFF
>TRBD1|TRBJ1-1|NA|TRBV25-1
TGTGCCAGCCTACCTCTTCAGGGGGACACTGAAGCTTTCTTT
CASLPLQGDTEAFF
>TRBD1|TRBJ1-1|NA|TRBV9
TGTGCCAGCAGCCTACAAACAGGGGGCACTGAAGCTTTCTTT
CASSLQTGGTEAFF
>NA|TRBJ2-1|NA|TRBV29-1
TGCAGCGTTGAAGATGAGCATGGGAGGTCCCGCTCCTACAATGAGCAGTTCTTC
CSVEDEHGRSRSYNEQFF
>NA|TRBJ2-2|NA|TRBV5-4
TGTGCCAGCAGCTTGGAGAGAGGACTACAGAACACCGGGGAGCTGTTTTTT
CASSLERGLQNTGELFF
>TRBD1|TRBJ1-2|few|TRBV5-6
TGTGCCAGCAGCTTGGGGGGACAGGGCTATGGCTACACCTTC
CASSLGGQGYGYTF
>NA|TRBJ1-1|once|TRBV29-1
TGCAGCGTAAGGGGCCGGATGAACACTGAAGCTTTCTTT
CSVRGRMNTEAFF
>NA|TRBJ1-6|few|TRBV19
TGTGCCTCAGGGGTCGATTCACCCCTCCACTTT
CASGVDSPLHF
>NA|TRBJ1-2|NA|TRBV29-1
TGCAGCGTTGGGTCTACTAACTATGGCTACACCTTC
CSVGSTNYGYTF
>TRBD2|TRBJ2-3|NA|TRBV6-5
TGTGCCAGCAGTTATCGGGCGGGGGGCACAGATACGCAGTATTTT
CASSYRAGGTDTQYF
>NA|TRBJ1-2|NA|TRBV5-1
TGCGCCAGCAGCCATGGCTCACAGGGTACAGCTGGCTACACCTTC
CASSHGSQGTAGYTF
>TRBD2|TRBJ2-7|NA|TRBV5-4
TGTGCCAGCAGCTCGGCCGGTAGCGGGTACGAGCAGTACTTC
CASSSAGSGYEQYF
>NA|TRBJ2-5|NA|TRBV29-1
TGCAGCGTTGAGGCACAACCCCAAGAGACCCAGTACTTC
CSVEAQPQETQYF
>TRBD1|TRBJ1-1|few|TRBV2
TGTGCCAGCAGGAACAGGAGGGGGCCCACTGAAGCTTTCTTT
CASRNRRGPTEAFF
>TRBD1|TRBJ1-6|NA|TRBV30
TGTGCCTACCGGGACAGGCCCGTTGTCACCCTCCACTTT
CAYRDRPVVTLHF
>TRBD1|TRBJ2-4|NA|TRBV4-1
TGCGCCAGCAGCCCCCTTCTTGGGACAGTGCTAGCCAAAAACATTCAGTACTTC
CASSPLLGTVLAKNIQYF
>NA|TRBJ1-2|NA|TRBV6-1
TGTGCCAGCAGTGCATTTCTCCAGGGAACTAACTATGGCTACACCTTC
CASSAFLQGTNYGYTF
>NA|TRBJ1-1|NA|TRBV13
TGTGCCAGCAGCTTACTTTACACTGAAGCTTTCTTT
CASSLLYTEAFF
>NA|TRBJ1-1|NA|TRBV29-1
TGCAGCGCTCCCCACCCGGACAGCAAGAACACTGAAGCTTTCTTT
CSAPHPDSKNTEAFF